Below, one T cell receptor (beta chain) is given with its context. The antigen remains undetermined. Produced via immunoSEQ multiplex PCR; TCRdb's table is partial and in-frame only. Here the sample spans about 120,000 clones, approximately 91% being singletons. This sample was included in a study of T cell responses to AZD1222 COVID-19 vaccine. Findings and caveats of the study: Donors were largely white British and mainly female; clonal diversity was possibly underestimated. Nearly half of spike-specific TCRs reportedly target variant regions that are unmutated in the B.1.351 and B.1.1.7 variants. Spike-specific TCR breadth and depth grew following two AZD1222 doses. Dominant at 160-218 and 743-854, vaccine-associated CD4 TCRs also spanned spike.

Germline CDR1 and CDR2: MNHEY and SVGAGI. Trimming removed 8 bases at V and 0 bases at J, with 11 bases between. The CDR3 consists of 14 residues. The receptor's source is an adult in good health. The chain employs TRBV6-5 and TRBJ1-5; D uncertain. Sequencing used peripheral blood, obtained on day 0 of AZD1222 vaccination. This CDR3 is CASENKPSNQPQHF. The DNA for the CDR3 is TGTGCCAGCGAAAATAAGCCTAGCAATCAGCCCCAGCATTTT.